These 23 T cell receptor beta chains share one sample of origin, sequenced in a study of T cells in Graves' hyperthyroidism and ophthalmopathy. Amplified TCR beta CDR3 regions came from RNA transcripts. First-round RT-PCR of the TCR CDR3 relied on the HTBI primer set. TCRdb itself ran the multiplex PCR reads through MiXCR, one entry per CDR3 protein. The table lists fewer than 450,000 distinct CDR3 sequences, about a sixth of them singletons. Sequencing used blood. These receptors were collected from a woman aged 30 to 39 with Graves' hyperthyroidism that later progressed to Graves' ophthalmopathy.

This clonotype has just a few counts. This chain uses TRBV6-5 with TRBJ2-1; 13 nucleotides align to TRBD2. Trimming took 4 bases from V and 7 from J; bases not matched to a gene: 7. This CDR3 comprises 16 residues. In germline, CDR1 is MNHEY, CDR2 SVGAGI. CDR3 region: CASSWLLAGGPNEQFF. CDR3 in DNA: TGTGCCAGCAGTTGGTTACTAGCGGGAGGGCCAAATGAGCAGTTCTTC.

About this clonotype: A read error is possible here, since a much larger clone lies one base away. V usage is TRBV7-8 and J usage is TRBJ1-2; D is perhaps TRBD1 (6 bases). V lost 3 bases and J lost 12, with 20 bases in between. CDR1 is SGHVS and CDR2 is FQNEAQ in the germline V gene. The CDR3 is made up of 14 amino acids. CDR3 nucleotide sequence: TGTGCCAGCAGCTTTGACAGGTTCCCTAAAGGCGACACCTTC. Its translation is CASSFDRFPKGDTF.

Ten or more counts support this clonotype. This rearrangement joins TRBV2 to TRBJ1-2; 7 nucleotides align to TRBD1. The CDR3 runs to 13 residues. Germline-derived CDR1 and CDR2 are SNHLY and FYNNEI. The J segment lost 6 bases and the V segment lost 6 bases, leaving 7 bases of the junction unmatched. The CDR3 bases are TGTGCCAGCAGGCAGGGGGAAAGTCATGGCTACACCTTC. Its protein product is CASRQGESHGYTF.

The sample holds many counts of this clonotype. V usage is TRBV20-1 and J usage is TRBJ2-5; 7 bases agree with TRBD2. This CDR3 spans 15 amino acids. In germline, CDR1 is DFQATT, CDR2 SNEGSKA (reference sequence). V gave up 5 bases and J gave up 5 bases; unmatched junction bases: 14. CDR3 nucleotide sequence: TGCAGTGCTCCCCCCTTCGGGGGGACCAAGGAGACCCAGTACTTC. Encoded protein: CSAPPFGGTKETQYF.

This clonotype was counted many times. The chain recombines TRBV10-2 with TRBJ1-1; possibly TRBD1 for D (5 bases). Germline V gene lookup returns CDR1 WSHSY and CDR2 SAAADI. This CDR3 is built from 15 residues. Trimming pared 4 bases from V and 3 bases from J, leaving 15 bases between. Written as DNA, the CDR3 is TGCGCCAGCAGTGGGCCCTACGGGGGGTACACTGAAGCTTTCTTT. It encodes CASSGPYGGYTEAFF.

CDR3 sequence: CASSSPGPAFF. The CDR3 nucleotides are TGCGCCAGCAGCTCGCCGGGACCGGCTTTCTTT. This rearrangement joins TRBV5-1 to TRBJ1-1, with a possible D match to TRBD1 (5 bases). The CDR3 length is 11 residues. The V end lost 3 bases, the J end lost 11 bases, and 11 bases lay between the germline ends. CDR1 SGHRS and CDR2 YFSETQ come from the germline V gene.

This clonotype has at least ten counts. This chain links TRBV24-1 with TRBJ2-3, with a tentative D call TRBD2 (6 bases). Trimming removed 3 bases from V and 2 bases from J, with 11 bases in between. Germline V gives CDR1 KGHDR, CDR2 SFDVKD. The CDR3 length is 15 residues. In DNA form, the CDR3 reads TGTGCCACCAGTGATGGAGCGGGCCTCACAGATACGCAGTATTTT. This codes for CATSDGAGLTDTQYF.

This clonotype has a handful of counts. V gene TRBV7-9 combines with J gene TRBJ2-5; 10 bases map to TRBD2. Germline loops: CDR1 SEHNR, CDR2 FQNEAQ (reference sequence). With V trimmed by 6 bases and J by 0 bases, 16 bases remained unmatched. CDR3 length equals 19 residues. CDR3 sequence reads: CASSSTQVPGLANQETQYF. In nucleotides, the CDR3 is TGTGCCAGCAGTTCGACCCAGGTACCGGGACTAGCGAACCAAGAGACCCAGTACTTC.

J is TRBJ2-2 and V is TRBV24-1; 8 bases fit TRBD1. CDR1 and CDR2 (germline): KGHDR, SFDVKD. The CDR3 contains 18 residues. V was clipped by 3 bases and J by 7 bases; unmatched bases: 15. CDR3: CATSDLGLRGRGIGELFF. The CDR3 DNA reads TGTGCCACCAGTGATCTCGGTCTCAGGGGGCGCGGCATCGGGGAGCTGTTTTTT.

This chain connects TRBV27 to TRBJ1-2; 8 nucleotides line up with TRBD1. The CDR3 totals 12 residues. Trimming took 5 bases from V and 8 from J; bases not matched to a gene: 4. Germline V CDR1 and CDR2: MNHEY, SMNVEV (reference sequence). CDR3 sequence reads: CASSRGQGGYTF. CDR3 nucleotide sequence: TGTGCCAGCAGTCGCGGACAGGGAGGCTACACCTTC.

The sample holds one count of this clonotype. The rearrangement joins TRBV4-1 to TRBJ2-2; 8 bases match TRBD1. CDR1 is MGHRA and CDR2 is YSYEKL in the germline V gene. With V trimmed by 4 bases and J by 5 bases, 6 bases remained unmatched. The CDR3 sequence is 15 residues long. CDR3 DNA: TGCGCCAGCAGCCCTCGGACAGGGAAAACCGGGGAGCTGTTTTTT. It is translated as CASSPRTGKTGELFF.

This clonotype was counted ten times or more. The chain employs TRBV28 and TRBJ1-2; 8 nucleotides match TRBD1. The CDR3 contains 16 residues. J gave up 4 bases and V 4 bases, and 11 bases lay outside the gene matches. CDR1 MDHEN and CDR2 SYDVKM come from the germline V gene. CDR3 protein: CASSSGGTGRSYGYTF. The CDR3 DNA reads as TGTGCCAGCAGTTCCGGGGGGACAGGACGGAGCTATGGCTACACCTTC.

This clonotype was picked up many times. The chain is built from TRBV12-3 or TRBV12-4 and TRBJ2-1, with D perhaps matching TRBD2 (5 bases). The CDR3 covers 14 residues. V lost 1 base, J lost 6 bases, and 10 bases lay in between. The CDR3 coding sequence is TGTGCCAGCAGTTTAGTCTCGGGGATCAATGAGCAGTTCTTC. It specifies CASSLVSGINEQFF.

This clonotype appeared a few times. The chain carries TRBV6-2 or TRBV6-3 and TRBJ2-3, with D possibly matching TRBD1 (5 bases). Germline-derived CDR1 and CDR2 are MNHEY and SVGEGT. CDR3 size: 16 residues. V lost 2 bases to trimming and J lost 0 bases, with 12 bases between them. The CDR3 loop reads CASSYLRAGSTDTQYF. Written as DNA, the CDR3 is TGTGCCAGCAGTTACCTTCGGGCAGGGAGCACAGATACGCAGTATTTT.

This clonotype showed up just a few times. The CDR3 loop is CASSIPSGSGDTQYF. The CDR3 coding sequence is TGTGCCAGTAGTATCCCGAGCGGGAGTGGGGATACGCAGTATTTT. V and J are TRBV19 and TRBJ2-3; 8 bases line up with TRBD2. V shed 3 bases, J shed 6 bases, and the junction held 8 bases outside the gene matches. In germline, CDR1 is LNHDA, CDR2 SQIVND (reference sequence). The CDR3 extends over 15 amino acids.

This clonotype was counted ten times or more. The rearrangement links TRBV11-2 to TRBJ1-4, with 9 bases matching TRBD1. The CDR3 loop spans 15 amino acids. Germline-derived CDR1 and CDR2 are SGHAT and FQNNGV. V was pared by 10 bases and J by 8 bases, with 14 bases of the junction left unmatched. The CDR3 region has the DNA TGTGCCACGCTAGAACAGGGGGCCGGTCAGGAAAAACTGTTTTTT. This sequence encodes CATLEQGAGQEKLFF. The full variable domain, in which reference TRBV11-2 and TRBJ1-4 provide the parts outside the CDR3, is EAGVAQSPRYKIIEKRQSVAFWCNPISGHATLYWYQQILGQGPKLLIQFQNNGVVDDSQLPKDRFSAERLKGVDSTLKIQPAKLEDSAVYLCATLEQGAGQEKLFFGSGTQLSVL.

The chain combines TRBV29-1 with TRBJ2-7, with TRBD1 matching over 9 bases. V shed 4 bases and J 6 bases; nucleotides not matched to a gene: 4. The CDR3 contains 12 residues. Germline CDR1 reads SQVTM; CDR2 reads ANQGSEA. The CDR3 bases are TGCAGCGTTGCGGGACAGGGCAGCGAGCAGTACTTC. Its translation: CSVAGQGSEQYF.

This clonotype showed up many times. This sequence joins TRBV27 and TRBJ2-3; D is perhaps TRBD1 or TRBD2 (5 bases each). CDR1 MNHEY and CDR2 SMNVEV come from the germline V gene (reference sequence). V shed 5 bases and J shed 6 bases, with 15 bases lying between them. The CDR3 spans 14 residues. The CDR3 DNA sequence: TGTGCCAGCAGTCAAACCGGGACGACGGATACGCAGTATTTT. As protein: CASSQTGTTDTQYF.

The chain employs TRBV7-9 and TRBJ1-6; 7 bases are shared with TRBD1. This CDR3 has 14 amino acids. CDR1 is SEHNR, CDR2 FQNEAQ, per germline (reference sequence). V lost 1 base, J lost 9 bases, and 3 bases stayed unmatched. The CDR3 region has the DNA TGTGCCAGCAGCTTAGTTCGGACAGGTTCACCCCTCCACTTT. Translation: CASSLVRTGSPLHF.

The chain carries TRBV20-1 and TRBJ2-5; TRBD2 aligns across 8 bases. Per the germline V gene, CDR1 is DFQATT and CDR2 is SNEGSKA (reference sequence). J lost 2 bases, V lost 3 bases, and 11 bases had no gene match. The CDR3 spans 16 residues. This CDR3 is CSASPGLGLRQETQYF. The CDR3 DNA is TGCAGTGCTAGTCCGGGACTAGGATTAAGGCAAGAGACCCAGTACTTC.

This clonotype has a count of ten or more. The J gene is TRBJ2-7, the V gene TRBV5-1; TRBD1 aligns across 7 bases. Germline values: CDR1 SGHRS, CDR2 YFSETQ. This CDR3 region has 15 residues. J gave up 4 bases and V 3 bases, and 10 bases lay outside the gene matches. For the CDR3, the DNA is TGCGCCAGCAGCTCCCGAACCGGGACAGATTACGAGCAGTACTTC. Its translation is CASSSRTGTDYEQYF.

This clonotype was seen more than once but under ten times. The CDR3: CASTRDGHPGAFF. Written as DNA, the CDR3 is TGCGCCAGCACCAGGGATGGACACCCCGGGGCTTTCTTT. This chain links TRBV10-2 with TRBJ1-1; possible D gene TRBD1, 5 bases. This CDR3 is 13 amino acids long. CDR1 is WSHSY, CDR2 SAAADI, per germline. Trimming stripped 7 bases from V and 11 bases from J, with 20 bases between.

This clonotype has at least ten counts. The chain employs TRBV24-1 and TRBJ2-5, with D perhaps matching TRBD2 (5 bases). The ends were cut back, 0 bases at V and 4 bases at J, with 14 bases in the middle. The germline gives CDR1 KGHDR, CDR2 SFDVKD. The CDR3 spans 16 residues. CDR3 sequence (DNA): TGTGCCACCAGTGATTTGCCCCCCCACAGCGGAGAGACCCAGTACTTC. Its translation is CATSDLPPHSGETQYF.